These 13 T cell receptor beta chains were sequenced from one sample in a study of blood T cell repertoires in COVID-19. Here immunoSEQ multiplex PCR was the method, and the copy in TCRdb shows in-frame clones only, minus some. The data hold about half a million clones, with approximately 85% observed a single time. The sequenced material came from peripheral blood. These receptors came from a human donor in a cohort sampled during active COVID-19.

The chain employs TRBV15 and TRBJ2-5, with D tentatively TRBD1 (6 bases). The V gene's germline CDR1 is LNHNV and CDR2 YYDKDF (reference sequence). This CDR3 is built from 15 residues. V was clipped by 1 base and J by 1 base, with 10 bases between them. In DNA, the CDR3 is TGTGCCACCAGCAGAGGGCAGGGGTTCCAAGAGACCCAGTACTTC. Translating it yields CATSRGQGFQETQYF.

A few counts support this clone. CDR3 region: CASSREGDAKLFF. The CDR3 coding sequence is TGTGCCAGCAGCCGGGAGGGGGACGCAAAACTGTTTTTT. V and J are TRBV5-5 and TRBJ1-4, with D tentatively TRBD1 (6 bases). Germline V gene data show CDR1 as SGHKS and CDR2 as YYEKEE (reference sequence). V lost 4 bases to trimming and J lost 10 bases, with 14 bases between them. The CDR3 is 13 amino acids.

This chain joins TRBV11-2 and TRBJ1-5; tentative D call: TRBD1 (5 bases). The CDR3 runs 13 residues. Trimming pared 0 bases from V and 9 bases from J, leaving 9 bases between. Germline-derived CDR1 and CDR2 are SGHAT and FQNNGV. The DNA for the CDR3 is TGTGCCAGCAGCTTAGACAGGGTCGGGCCCCAGCATTTT. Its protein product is CASSLDRVGPQHF. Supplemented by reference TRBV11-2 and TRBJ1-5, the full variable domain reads EAGVAQSPRYKIIEKRQSVAFWCNPISGHATLYWYQQILGQGPKLLIQFQNNGVVDDSQLPKDRFSAERLKGVDSTLKIQPAKLEDSAVYLCASSLDRVGPQHFGDGTRLSIL.

The CDR3 is CASSFTGAGNTIYF. In DNA, the CDR3 is TGTGCCAGCAGCTTTACAGGGGCCGGAAACACCATATATTTT. The chain employs TRBV7-2 and TRBJ1-3, with 7 bases aligning to TRBD1. Germline values: CDR1 SGHTA, CDR2 FQGNSA. The CDR3 consists of 14 residues. Germline trimming cut 3 bases from V and 4 bases from J; bases unmatched to any gene: 3.

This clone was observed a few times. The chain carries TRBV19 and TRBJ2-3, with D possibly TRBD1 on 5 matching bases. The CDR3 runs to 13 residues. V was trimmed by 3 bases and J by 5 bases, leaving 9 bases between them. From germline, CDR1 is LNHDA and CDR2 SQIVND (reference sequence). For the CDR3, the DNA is TGTGCCAGTAGTATGGCCAGGGAAGATACGCAGTATTTT. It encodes CASSMAREDTQYF.

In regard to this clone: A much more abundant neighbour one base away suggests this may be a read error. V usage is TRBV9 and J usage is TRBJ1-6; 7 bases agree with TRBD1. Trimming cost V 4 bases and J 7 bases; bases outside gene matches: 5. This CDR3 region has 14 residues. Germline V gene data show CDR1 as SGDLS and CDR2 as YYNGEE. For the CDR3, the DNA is TGTGCCAGCAGCTTTGGGACAGCAAATTCACCCCTCCACTTT. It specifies CASSFGTANSPLHF.

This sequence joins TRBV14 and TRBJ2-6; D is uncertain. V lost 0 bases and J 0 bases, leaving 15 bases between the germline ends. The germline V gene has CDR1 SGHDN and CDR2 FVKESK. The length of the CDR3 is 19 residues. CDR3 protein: CASSQEQTDLFSGANVLTF. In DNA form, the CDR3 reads TGTGCCAGCAGCCAAGAGCAAACAGACCTATTCTCTGGGGCCAACGTCCTGACTTTC.

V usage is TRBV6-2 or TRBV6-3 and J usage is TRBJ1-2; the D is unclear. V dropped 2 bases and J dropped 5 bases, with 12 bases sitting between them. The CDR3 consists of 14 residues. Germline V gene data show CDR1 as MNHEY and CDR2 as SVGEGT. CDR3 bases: TGTGCCAGCAGTTACCCCAATATGAGGTATGGCTACACCTTC. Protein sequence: CASSYPNMRYGYTF.

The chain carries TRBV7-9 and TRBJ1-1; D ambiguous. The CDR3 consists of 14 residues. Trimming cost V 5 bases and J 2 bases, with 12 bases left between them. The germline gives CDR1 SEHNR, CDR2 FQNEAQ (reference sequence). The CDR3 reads CASSLQRENTEAFF. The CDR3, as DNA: TGTGCCAGCAGCCTACAACGGGAAAACACTGAAGCTTTCTTT.

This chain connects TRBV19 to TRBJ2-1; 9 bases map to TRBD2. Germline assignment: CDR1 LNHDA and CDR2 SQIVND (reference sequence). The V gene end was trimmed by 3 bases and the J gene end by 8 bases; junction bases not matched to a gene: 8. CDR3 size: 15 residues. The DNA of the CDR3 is TGTGCCAGTAGTATCCGCGGGAGGGCCGCATATGAGCAGTTCTTC. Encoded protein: CASSIRGRAAYEQFF.

The CDR3 coding sequence is TGTGCCTGGAGTGTACCCGGGGGAAAACTGTTTTTT. This gives the protein CAWSVPGGKLFF. J is TRBJ1-4 and V is TRBV30, with a tentative D call TRBD1 (5 bases). The germline V gene encodes CDR1 GTSNPN and CDR2 SVGIG (reference sequence). The ends were cut back, 0 bases at V and 10 bases at J, with 9 bases in the middle. The CDR3 has 12 residues.

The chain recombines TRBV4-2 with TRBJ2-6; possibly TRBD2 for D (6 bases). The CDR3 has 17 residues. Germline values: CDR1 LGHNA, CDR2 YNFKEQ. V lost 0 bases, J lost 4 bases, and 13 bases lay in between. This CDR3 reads CASSQETGASGANVLTF. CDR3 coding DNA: TGTGCCAGCAGCCAAGAGACGGGAGCTTCCGGGGCCAACGTCCTGACTTTC.

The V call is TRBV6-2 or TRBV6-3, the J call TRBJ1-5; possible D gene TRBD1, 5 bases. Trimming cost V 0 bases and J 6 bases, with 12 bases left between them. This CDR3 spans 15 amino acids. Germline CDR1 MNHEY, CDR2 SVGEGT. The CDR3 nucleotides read TGTGCCAGCAGTTACTCGGACCACAGGACTCAGCCCCAGCATTTT. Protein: CASSYSDHRTQPQHF.